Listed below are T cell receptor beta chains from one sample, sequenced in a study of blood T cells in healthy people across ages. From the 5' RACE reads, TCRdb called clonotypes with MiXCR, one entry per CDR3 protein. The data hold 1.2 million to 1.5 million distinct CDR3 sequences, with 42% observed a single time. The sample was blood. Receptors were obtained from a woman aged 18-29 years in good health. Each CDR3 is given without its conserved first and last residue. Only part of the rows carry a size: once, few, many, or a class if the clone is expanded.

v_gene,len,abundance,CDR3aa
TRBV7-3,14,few,ASSLTAPSSYNEQF
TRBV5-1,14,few,ASSSQLAGEYNEQF
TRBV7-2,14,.,ASSLAEGRRQYEQY
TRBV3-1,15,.,ASSPSLGPPPYNEQF
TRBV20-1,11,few,SAPDRGRNEQF
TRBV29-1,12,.,SVVGTSGSETQY
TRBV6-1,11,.,ASRGSLELKLF
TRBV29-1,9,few,SLDRSNGYT
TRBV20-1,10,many,SARTGNTEAF
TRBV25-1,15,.,ASSVSGGGPANYGYT
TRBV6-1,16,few,ASSERGKSGNIFYEQY
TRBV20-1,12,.,SARDGGGPYEQY